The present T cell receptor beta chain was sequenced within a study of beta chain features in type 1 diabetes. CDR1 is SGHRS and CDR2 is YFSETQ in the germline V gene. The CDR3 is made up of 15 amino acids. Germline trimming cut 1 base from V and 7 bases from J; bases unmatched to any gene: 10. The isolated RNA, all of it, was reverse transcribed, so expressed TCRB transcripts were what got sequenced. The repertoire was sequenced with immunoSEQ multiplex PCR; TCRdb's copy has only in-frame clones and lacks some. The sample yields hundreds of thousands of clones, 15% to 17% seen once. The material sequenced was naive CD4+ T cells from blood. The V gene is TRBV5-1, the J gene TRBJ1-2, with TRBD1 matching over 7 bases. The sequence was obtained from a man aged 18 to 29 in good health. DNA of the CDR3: TGCGCCAGCAGCTTGTCTGTGGGGCAGGGGGTTGGCTACACCTTC. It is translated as CASSLSVGQGVGYTF.